The present TCR beta chain was sequenced within a study of spatial heterogeneity in lung cancer (dated by TCRdb to between 2018 and 2021). In terms of the full investigation: The donors were more than 65 patients from the lung TRACERx cohort who had early-stage, untreated non-small cell lung cancer. Follow-up PBMC samples were sequenced whenever the samples were available, and the median time to follow-up was roughly two years after resection. More beta-chain than alpha-chain transcripts were consistently detected, likely reflecting higher beta-chain transcript abundance. In the raw uncorrected reads, each unique combination of TCR and UMI appeared more than ten times on average. TCR alpha and beta repertoires were quantitatively compared across multiple tumor regions, matched nontumor lung and blood in non-small cell lung cancer. The study linked features of the TCR repertoire to counts of nonsynonymous mutations, which were determined by whole-exome sequencing of tumor tissue. Both alpha and beta chains were TCR-sequenced in samples taken at surgery, namely 220 tumor regions, around 61 matched nontumor lung samples and some 53 PBMC samples. Findings and caveats that apply to the study as a whole: Ubiquitous expanded tumor TCRs showed up in blood more often at tumor resection than at routine follow-up. Additional single-cell paired TCR alpha and beta sequencing was considered necessary to confirm, at a functional level, the hypothesis that regional TCRs recognize regional mutations. Comparisons of baseline and follow-up blood repertoires included only approximately 14 patients.

The sample's time point label, decoded: blood at routine non-recurrence follow-up after resection. Without any cell sorting, TCR sequencing was performed on whole RNA extracted either from tumor and nontumor lung tissue or from cryopreserved PBMC samples. A patient was chosen for TCR sequencing only when enough RNA was available from at least two tumor regions. Preparation of the library involved 5' RACE. The instrument given in TCRdb is NextSeq 500. The TCR library protocol attached a unique molecular identifier to each TCR cDNA molecule to allow correction of PCR and sequencing errors. Concerning the study's data processing: TCR identification, UMI-based error correction and CDR3 extraction were performed with Decombinator tools. Expanded TCRs were defined as those above a frequency of 2 per 1,000, corresponding to the top 1% of the tumor frequency distribution. Renyi diversity was calculated using the R vegan package after each repertoire was subsampled 100 times to 5,000 TCRs. CDR3 similarity networks were built from amino acid triplet string-kernel similarity, connecting CDR3s with pairwise similarity above 0.82. TCRdb reprocessed the public reads (quality trimming at Q25 with fastp, clone calling with MiXCR) and kept in-frame beta chains. Each CDR3 protein gets just one entry, which takes the most common genes and DNA from the rows behind it. TCRdb assigned the V and J calls; the authors' analysis was not used. The sample contains 40,000 or so distinct CDR3 sequences, approximately 10% of them found a single time. The ten most abundant clones make up roughly 17% of the sample.

From its cysteine to its phenylalanine, the CDR3 spans 16 amino acids. The read is trimmed to its CDR3 DNA, 48 bases read in frame from base 1. V lost 0 bases and J lost 7 bases, and the count of bases not matched to a germline gene is 4. Via the germline V gene, CDR1 is LGHNA and CDR2 YSLEER. This clonotype was counted ten times or more. Its antigen specificity is not known. No much larger clone is present one base from it, and per-base qualities are unavailable. Here the sequenced sample was PBMCs, taken at follow-up. The chain is assembled from TRBV4-3 and TRBJ2-1, with TRBD2 matching 12 junction bases. This TCR was recovered from a female donor with early-stage non-small cell lung cancer. The nucleotide sequence reads TGCGCCAGCAGCCAAGATGGGCTAGCGGGGGGGAATGAGCAGTTCTTC. This sequence encodes CASSQDGLAGGNEQFF.